This T cell receptor beta chain was found in a study of cytomegalovirus exposure and HLA in healthy donors. PCR used 60 Vbeta primers and 13 Jbeta primers. Profiled with immunoSEQ multiplex PCR; TCRdb holds only in-frame clones, not every one. Of about 60,000 clones in the sample, 60% to 85% were seen once. This CDR3 spans 15 amino acids. The germline V gene encodes CDR1 SEHNR and CDR2 FQNEAQ (reference sequence). V lost 4 bases to trimming and J lost 8 bases; unmatched junction nucleotides: 8. The receptor comes from a woman aged 35 to 49 in good health and CMV-seropositive. The chain combines TRBV7-9 with TRBJ1-4; 9 bases agree with TRBD1. Specimen: PBMCs. Here the CDR3 DNA reads TGTGCCAGCAGCTCCACAGGGGGCGTTTGGGAAAAACTGTTTTTT. Its translation: CASSSTGGVWEKLFF.